This TCR beta chain was retrieved from a study of OX40 agonist ivuxolimab in advanced cancers. Germline assignment: CDR1 SGHTA and CDR2 FQGTGA. CDR3 length equals 14 residues. Trimming took 3 bases from V and 8 from J; bases not matched to a gene: 6. Broader study findings: CD8+ T cells averaged more expanded clones than CD4+. At doses 0.1 to 3.0 mg/kg, CD4+ and CD8+ clones expanded.

About this clone itself: The antigen is undetermined.

Data came from immunoSEQ multiplex PCR; TCRdb stores just in-frame clones and leaves some out. Among 99,000 or so clones listed, 85% to 95% were seen once. The genes are TRBV7-3 and TRBJ2-1, with 8 positions matching TRBD2. The TCR was taken from an adult with an advanced solid tumor such as melanoma, head and neck, liver or kidney cancer. The material was CD4+ or CD8+ T cells sorted from blood, obtained in a trial of the OX40 agonist ivuxolimab. CDR3 sequence reads: CASSFSGSIDEQFF. The DNA for the CDR3 is TGTGCCAGCAGCTTCAGCGGGAGCATCGATGAGCAGTTCTTC.